The 25 T cell receptor beta chains below come from one sample, sequenced in a study of CD8 T cells in Susac syndrome (dated by TCRdb to the late 2010s). Library method: the immunoSEQ multiplex PCR assay. RNA was extracted using the RNeasy kit, and roughly 0.45 to 1 microgram was reverse transcribed with random hexamers. TCRdb reprocessing: public reads trimmed at Q25 with fastp, clones called with MiXCR, in-frame beta chains kept. Each entry is one CDR3 protein sequence, shown with its most common DNA and genes. The sample data list approximately 120,000 distinct CDR3 sequences, and 90% to 95% of these were observed just once. Around 0.3% of the sample lies in the top ten. The source material was CD8+ T cells from PBMCs. These receptors were collected from a human donor with multiple sclerosis.

The chain couples TRBV6-6 to TRBJ2-3; 8 bases agree with TRBD1. The trim removed 6 bases at V and 1 base at J, leaving 9 bases unmatched. Germline V gives CDR1 MNHNY, CDR2 SVGAGI (reference sequence). The CDR3 runs 16 residues. DNA for the CDR3: TGTGCCAGCAGACAAACCAGGGGGCACGGCACAGATACGCAGTATTTT. Amino acid sequence: CASRQTRGHGTDTQYF.

The chain is built from TRBV12-3 or TRBV12-4 and TRBJ1-4; D gene unclear. The CDR3 length is 15 residues. Deletions cut 1 base from V and 8 bases from J, with 14 bases between. DNA of the CDR3: TGTGCCAGCAGTTTAGGGGTCTTCACGAGAGAAAAACTGTTTTTT. It codes for CASSLGVFTREKLFF.

The V and J genes are TRBV13 and TRBJ2-1; TRBD2 is a possible D gene (6 bases). The V and J ends lost 4 bases and 3 bases respectively, with 13 bases between them. Germline-derived CDR1 and CDR2 are PRHDT and FYEKMQ (reference sequence). This CDR3 is built from 15 residues. As DNA, the CDR3 is TGTGCCAGCAGCTCTGGTGCGGGGCTCTACAATGAGCAGTTCTTC. It is translated as CASSSGAGLYNEQFF.

The chain has TRBV20-1 and TRBJ2-1, with a weak D call TRBD1 (6 bases). The CDR3 has 15 residues. Germline CDR1 and CDR2: DFQATT and SNEGSKA (reference sequence). V shed 3 bases and J shed 0 bases, with 12 bases lying between them. The CDR3 protein is CSARSRDTSYNEQFF. In nucleotides, the CDR3 is TGCAGTGCTAGGTCCCGGGACACCTCCTACAATGAGCAGTTCTTC.

The chain couples TRBV5-1 to TRBJ2-1, with 9 bases matching TRBD2. Germline CDR1 is SGHRS and CDR2 is YFSETQ. This CDR3 comprises 14 residues. Trimming at V came to 6 bases and at J to 8 bases, leaving 9 bases not matched to a gene. CDR3 coding DNA: TGCGCCAGCAACATGTATAGCGGGAGTGATGAGCAGTTCTTC. It is translated as CASNMYSGSDEQFF.

The J gene is TRBJ2-1, the V gene TRBV20-1, with D maybe TRBD2 (5 bases). This CDR3 has 16 residues. V lost 0 bases and J 0 bases, leaving 12 bases between the germline ends. Germline CDR1 DFQATT, CDR2 SNEGSKA (reference sequence). The chain's CDR3 is CSARDLAASSYNEQFF. For the CDR3, the DNA is TGCAGTGCTAGAGATCTAGCTGCGAGCTCCTACAATGAGCAGTTCTTC.

The J gene is TRBJ1-5, the V gene TRBV25-1; TRBD1 might be the D (5 bases). Per the germline V gene, CDR1 is MGHDK and CDR2 is SYGVNS. The germline V and J ends were trimmed by 5 bases and 6 bases, with 14 bases remaining between them. The CDR3 loop spans 14 amino acids. In DNA, the CDR3 is TGTGCCAGCAGTCACGCGGGGGTTGGTCAGCCCCAGCATTTT. It is translated as CASSHAGVGQPQHF.

The chain carries TRBV6-1 and TRBJ2-1; TRBD1 is a possible D gene (7 bases). The CDR3 is 11 residues long. Trimming left V 6 bases short and J 9 bases short, with 9 bases between. Germline CDR1 and CDR2: MNHNS and SASEGT. The DNA for the CDR3 is TGTGCCAGCAGGGAGGGGGCTGAGCAGTTCTTC. It translates to CASREGAEQFF.

V is TRBV4-1 and J is TRBJ1-1; no reliable D call. The CDR3 is 15 residues long. Trimming removed 0 bases from V and 0 bases from J, with 8 bases in between. CDR1 is MGHRA and CDR2 is YSYEKL in the germline V gene. In nucleotides, the CDR3 is TGCGCCAGCAGCCAAGAGGTGGGGATGAACACTGAAGCTTTCTTT. This gives the protein CASSQEVGMNTEAFF.

The rearrangement joins TRBV6-1 to TRBJ1-1; no clear D gene. In germline, CDR1 is MNHNS, CDR2 SASEGT. V was cut by 7 bases and J by 0 bases, with 15 bases left in between. This CDR3 is 15 amino acids long. This CDR3 is CASTRRPGMNTEAFF. CDR3 nucleotides: TGTGCCAGCACCCGCCGTCCGGGGATGAACACTGAAGCTTTCTTT.

This rearrangement joins TRBV28 to TRBJ1-6, with 7 nucleotides matching TRBD1. The CDR3 spans 16 residues. Looked up from germline, CDR1 is MDHEN and CDR2 is SYDVKM. V shed 4 bases and J 4 bases; nucleotides not matched to a gene: 7. DNA of the CDR3: TGTGCCAGCAGTTCAAAGGACAGGAGGTATAATTCACCCCTCCACTTT. Its protein product is CASSSKDRRYNSPLHF.

This sequence joins TRBV27 and TRBJ2-3; no reliable D call. This CDR3 contains 11 residues. Per germline, CDR1 MNHEY and CDR2 SMNVEV (reference sequence). The V and J ends lost 6 bases and 8 bases respectively, with 9 bases between them. DNA for the CDR3: TGTGCCAGCAGGCTAGGAGTTACGCAGTATTTT. It translates to CASRLGVTQYF.

This sequence joins TRBV5-6 and TRBJ2-4; 10 bases align to TRBD2. This CDR3 region has 16 residues. Germline V gene data show CDR1 as SGHDT and CDR2 as YYEEEE. V shed 5 bases and J 0 bases; nucleotides not matched to a gene: 5. CDR3 protein: CASRTTSGLAKNIQYF. For the CDR3, the DNA is TGTGCCAGCAGGACGACTAGCGGGTTAGCCAAAAACATTCAGTACTTC.

The chain has TRBV27 and TRBJ2-3; D gene ambiguous. CDR3 size: 13 residues. The V and J ends lost 5 bases and 2 bases respectively, with 8 bases between them. Germline assignment: CDR1 MNHEY and CDR2 SMNVEV (reference sequence). CDR3 DNA: TGTGCCAGCAGTCCTTTTTACACAGATACGCAGTATTTT. Residues: CASSPFYTDTQYF.

The V and J genes are TRBV6-2 or TRBV6-3 and TRBJ1-1, with D unclear. The length of the CDR3 is 11 residues. Germline V gives CDR1 MNHEY, CDR2 SVGEGT. The ends were cut back, 4 bases at V and 7 bases at J, with 7 bases in the middle. This CDR3 is CASSSYDEAFF. In nucleotides, the CDR3 is TGTGCCAGCAGTTCCTACGATGAAGCTTTCTTT.

This rearrangement joins TRBV9 to TRBJ2-2; D call uncertain. The CDR3 spans 16 residues. Looked up from germline, CDR1 is SGDLS and CDR2 is YYNGEE. With 0 bases removed from V and 0 bases from J, the gap between germline ends came to 9 bases. The CDR3 nucleotides read TGTGCCAGCAGCGTAGGGCAGCACTCGAACACCGGGGAGCTGTTTTTT. Its protein is CASSVGQHSNTGELFF.

The rearrangement joins TRBV24-1 to TRBJ2-2, with a tentative D call TRBD2 (6 bases). This CDR3 comprises 14 residues. Trimming removed 0 bases at V and 7 bases at J, with 8 bases between. CDR1 and CDR2 (germline): KGHDR, SFDVKD. This CDR3 is CATSDLASVGELFF. As DNA, the CDR3 is TGTGCCACCAGTGATTTGGCTAGCGTCGGGGAGCTGTTTTTT.

This chain uses TRBV7-2 with TRBJ2-4; D might be TRBD1 or TRBD2, each matching 6 bases. Trimming shortened V by 5 bases and J by 4 bases, and 21 bases separated the two germline ends. The germline V gene encodes CDR1 SGHTA and CDR2 FQGNSA. This CDR3 region has 17 residues. CDR3 region: CASSPSFRGGRKNIQYF. CDR3 sequence (DNA): TGTGCCAGCAGCCCAAGTTTTAGAGGGGGGAGAAAAAACATTCAGTACTTC.

The chain has TRBV19 and TRBJ2-2, with D possibly matching TRBD1 (6 bases). This CDR3 has 17 amino acids. From germline, CDR1 is LNHDA and CDR2 SQIVND (reference sequence). Between the trimmed V and J ends, which lost 5 bases and 2 bases, there was a span of 18 bases. CDR3 in DNA: TGTGCCAGTAGTTTCGGACAGAGATGGGGTAACACCGGGGAGCTGTTTTTT. Amino acids: CASSFGQRWGNTGELFF.

V gene TRBV12-3 or TRBV12-4 combines with J gene TRBJ2-2; the match to TRBD2 covers 7 bases. The trim removed 5 bases at V and 0 bases at J, leaving 6 bases unmatched. The CDR3 has 16 amino acids. The CDR3 spells CASSPYGGTNTGELFF. The DNA of the CDR3 is TGTGCCAGCAGTCCTTACGGGGGGACGAACACCGGGGAGCTGTTTTTT.

The CDR3 bases are TGTGCCAGCAGCTCCGGACTGACAGGGTTCAACACTGAAGCTTTCTTT. This encodes CASSSGLTGFNTEAFF. V is TRBV5-4 and J is TRBJ1-1, with 7 bases matching TRBD1. This CDR3 region has 16 residues. The germline CDR1 and CDR2 sequences are SGHNT and YYREEE (reference sequence). The J segment lost 2 bases and the V segment lost 3 bases, leaving 10 bases of the junction unmatched. The whole variable domain, remainder taken from reference TRBV5-4 and TRBJ1-1, is ETGVTQSPTHLIKTRGQQVTLRCSSQSGHNTVSWYQQALGQGPQFIFQYYREEENGRGNFPPRFSGLQFPNYSSELNVNALELDDSALYLCASSSGLTGFNTEAFFGQGTRLTVV.

The rearrangement links TRBV27 to TRBJ1-2, with D tentatively TRBD1 (6 bases). Looked up from germline, CDR1 is MNHEY and CDR2 is SMNVEV (reference sequence). The CDR3 consists of 14 residues. The V end was cut by 4 bases, the J end by 6 bases, with 15 bases between. CDR3 protein: CASSSPSQGHGYTF. In DNA, the CDR3 is TGTGCCAGCAGTTCCCCCTCACAGGGCCATGGCTACACCTTC.

The chain's CDR3 is CASSPPVQSTDTQYF. The CDR3 DNA reads TGTGCCAGCAGCCCCCCGGTCCAGAGCACAGATACGCAGTATTTT. J is TRBJ2-3 and V is TRBV7-9; D is undetermined. V was shortened by 5 bases and J by 0 bases, with 12 bases between the two germline ends. In germline, CDR1 is SEHNR, CDR2 FQNEAQ (reference sequence). The CDR3 runs 15 residues.

This clonotype was detected only once. This rearrangement joins TRBV19 to TRBJ1-5; D not certain. CDR1 LNHDA and CDR2 SQIVND come from the germline V gene (reference sequence). V shed 3 bases and J shed 6 bases, with 24 bases lying between them. This CDR3 has 18 amino acids. Written as DNA, the CDR3 is TGTGCCAGTAGTATCCCAGATCTTTCGGGCTTTGTGTTTCAGCCCCAGCATTTT. Translation gives CASSIPDLSGFVFQPQHF.

The chain combines TRBV24-1 with TRBJ2-7; 10 bases match TRBD1. V shed 3 bases, J shed 1 base, and the junction held 2 bases outside the gene matches. In germline, CDR1 is KGHDR, CDR2 SFDVKD. The CDR3 contains 15 residues. This chain's CDR3 is CATSDPGQGSYEQYF. The CDR3 coding sequence is TGTGCCACCAGTGATCCGGGACAGGGGTCCTACGAGCAGTACTTC.